This T cell receptor beta chain was recovered during a study of prognosis after radiotherapy for stage I lung cancer. Study results and caveats: Medians of approximately 10,000 versus 7,000 showed unique TCR clone counts falling after stereotactic body radiation therapy.

Multiplex PCR, run in two rounds, amplified TCR beta CDR3 from genomic DNA. For every TRBV and TRBJ gene, a specific primer was used in first-round PCR. TCRdb redid the calling of the multiplex PCR reads with MiXCR, one entry per CDR3 protein. The sample holds around 51,000 distinct CDR3 sequences, less than 35% seen once. This clonotype appeared many times. No antigen is known for it. The V end lost 5 bases, the J end lost 9 bases, and 29 bases lay between the germline ends. The CDR3 has 17 amino acids. The germline CDR1 and CDR2 sequences are MNHNS and SASEGT. The TCR sequence derives from a donor at least 50 years old with non-small cell lung cancer. The chain uses TRBV6-1 and TRBJ2-7, with a weak D call TRBD2 (6 bases). The material was PBMCs, obtained before or after stereotactic body radiation therapy (not recorded which). The CDR3 region is CASSRAGLAEPQAGQYF. The CDR3 coding sequence is TGTGCCAGCAGTAGGGCGGGATTGGCGGAACCACAAGCAGGGCAGTACTTC.